These 14 T cell receptor beta chains were all obtained from the same sample, sequenced in a study of cytomegalovirus exposure and HLA in healthy donors. PCR used 60 Vbeta primers and 13 Jbeta primers. TCRdb keeps only in-frame clones here, not all; method: immunoSEQ multiplex PCR. The table for this sample gives roughly 34,000 clones. Sequencing was performed on PBMCs. These receptors originate from a woman aged 40 to 50 in good health and CMV-seropositive.

The V and J genes are TRBV4-1 and TRBJ2-7, with TRBD2 matching 12 bases. CDR3 size: 15 residues. Germline V gives CDR1 MGHRA, CDR2 YSYEKL. J lost 9 bases, V lost 0 bases, and 6 bases had no gene match. Here the CDR3 reads CASSQDPLAGGGQYF. CDR3 sequence (DNA): TGCGCCAGCAGCCAAGATCCACTAGCGGGAGGCGGGCAGTACTTC.

This chain joins TRBV30 and TRBJ1-6; D uncertain. V was shortened by 4 bases and J by 7 bases, with 14 bases between the two germline ends. The CDR3 is 14 residues long. CDR1 is GTSNPN, CDR2 SVGIG, per germline (reference sequence). The CDR3 nucleotides read TGTGCCTGGACCCCCGACATATCGAATTCACCCCTCCACTTT. Protein product: CAWTPDISNSPLHF.

V and J are TRBV7-2 and TRBJ1-3; 10 nucleotides match TRBD1. V dropped 8 bases and J dropped 8; count of bases not matched to a gene: 9. Germline CDR1 and CDR2: SGHTA and FQGNSA. The CDR3 has 14 amino acids. CDR3 sequence reads: CASARQGARDTIYF. The CDR3 region has the DNA TGTGCCAGCGCGAGACAGGGGGCGCGGGACACCATATATTTT.

The rearrangement uses TRBV7-3 and TRBJ2-2; no clear D gene. This CDR3 spans 12 amino acids. Trimming pared 5 bases from V and 6 bases from J, leaving 7 bases between. Looked up from germline, CDR1 is SGHTA and CDR2 is FQGTGA. The CDR3 nucleotides read TGTGCCAGCAGCCCCCCCTCCGGGGAGCTGTTTTTT. This sequence encodes CASSPPSGELFF.

The CDR3 DNA follows: TGCAGCGCGGGTTACACTGAAGCTTTCTTT. Its protein is CSAGYTEAFF. The chain has TRBV29-1 and TRBJ1-1; D is uncertain. This CDR3 is 10 amino acids long. CDR1 SQVTM and CDR2 ANQGSEA come from the germline V gene. Trimming took off 7 bases at V and 3 bases at J, with 6 bases between the two ends.

This chain joins TRBV11-1 and TRBJ1-1, with 9 nucleotides matching TRBD1. The CDR3 contains 17 residues. Germline V gives CDR1 SGHAT, CDR2 FQDESV (reference sequence). Trimming cost V 5 bases and J 5 bases; bases outside gene matches: 15. The CDR3 bases are TGTGCCAGCAGCGAATTGGTGCGGGACAGGGAGTGGACTGAAGCTTTCTTT. This sequence encodes CASSELVRDREWTEAFF. The complete variable domain, with remaining parts taken from reference TRBV11-1 and TRBJ1-1, reads EAEVAQSPRYKITEKSQAVAFWCDPISGHATLYWYRQILGQGPELLVQFQDESVVDDSQLPKDRFSAERLKGVDSTLKIQPAELGDSAMYLCASSELVRDREWTEAFFGQGTRLTVV.

The V gene is TRBV7-6, the J gene TRBJ2-2; TRBD2 aligns across 9 bases. V was pared by 1 base and J by 7 bases, with 7 bases of the junction left unmatched. This CDR3 spans 16 amino acids. Germline V gene lookup returns CDR1 SGHVS and CDR2 FNYEAQ. CDR3 sequence reads: CASSLELAGVSGELFF. The CDR3 bases are TGTGCCAGCAGCTTAGAGTTAGCGGGAGTGAGCGGGGAGCTGTTTTTT.

The chain couples TRBV6-1 to TRBJ1-5; no definite D call. The V gene lost 2 bases and the J gene lost 4 bases, with 12 bases spanning the gap. Per germline, CDR1 MNHNS and CDR2 SASEGT. The CDR3 covers 15 residues. In DNA, the CDR3 is TGTGCCAGCAGTGAACTGAAAACACCAAATCAGCCCCAGCATTTT. Amino acids: CASSELKTPNQPQHF.

V and J are TRBV6-1 and TRBJ2-7; 10 bases match TRBD1. Germline V gene lookup returns CDR1 MNHNS and CDR2 SASEGT. The trim removed 1 base at V and 4 bases at J, leaving 4 bases unmatched. This CDR3 is 15 amino acids long. CDR3 nucleotides: TGTGCCAGCAGTGAAGAGGGACAGGGGCGATACGAGCAGTACTTC. Its translation is CASSEEGQGRYEQYF.

The gene calls are TRBV7-9 and TRBJ2-1, with TRBD1 matching 7 bases. The CDR3 totals 16 residues. V was pared by 2 bases and J by 3 bases, with 7 bases of the junction left unmatched. From germline, CDR1 is SEHNR and CDR2 FQNEAQ (reference sequence). The CDR3: CASSLPWDRCYNEQFF. In nucleotides, the CDR3 is TGTGCCAGCAGCTTACCCTGGGACAGATGCTACAATGAGCAGTTCTTC.

This sequence joins TRBV28 and TRBJ2-6, with D possibly being TRBD2 (6 bases). With 2 bases removed from V and 4 bases from J, the gap between germline ends came to 15 bases. Germline values: CDR1 MDHEN, CDR2 SYDVKM. The CDR3 contains 17 residues. In nucleotides, the CDR3 is TGTGCCAGCAGTTTAGGGGCAGGAGGGTCCGGGGCCAACGTCCTGACTTTC. Its protein product is CASSLGAGGSGANVLTF.

The rearrangement links TRBV28 to TRBJ1-4; the match to TRBD1 covers 8 bases. Germline V CDR1 and CDR2: MDHEN, SYDVKM. V gave up 6 bases and J gave up 6 bases; unmatched junction bases: 9. The CDR3 covers 15 residues. CDR3 nucleotide sequence: TGTGCCAGCAGCCGCTCAGGACAGGGAGATGAAAAACTGTTTTTT. As protein: CASSRSGQGDEKLFF.

J is TRBJ1-1 and V is TRBV5-1; 8 nucleotides align to TRBD1. The CDR3 runs 20 residues. The V gene's germline CDR1 is SGHRS and CDR2 YFSETQ. With 4 bases clipped from V and 0 bases from J, the junction kept 20 bases outside the gene matches. CDR3 region: CASSAGTWDRRFRMNTEAFF. The CDR3 DNA sequence: TGCGCCAGCAGCGCCGGAACTTGGGACAGGAGGTTCCGTATGAACACTGAAGCTTTCTTT.

J is TRBJ2-5 and V is TRBV30; maybe TRBD2 (6 bases). The CDR3 is made up of 13 amino acids. Germline CDR1 reads GTSNPN; CDR2 reads SVGIG (reference sequence). Trimming removed 3 bases at V and 5 bases at J, with 13 bases between. CDR3 loop: CAWRVKGGETQYF. CDR3 nucleotides: TGTGCCTGGAGGGTTAAAGGAGGGGAGACCCAGTACTTC.